This TCR beta chain derives from a study of blood T cells in healthy people across ages. A second PCR, run for roughly 7 to 11 cycles, used a sample-barcoded 5' primer plus a J-beta primer mix. One entry per CDR3 protein, called by TCRdb with MiXCR from the 5' RACE reads. Found here are around 600,000 distinct CDR3 sequences, 45% to 55% of them singletons; the top ten hold about 26%. The germline V and J ends were trimmed by 4 bases and 5 bases, with 19 bases remaining between them. The CDR3 runs to 15 residues. In germline, CDR1 is SGHRS, CDR2 YFSETQ. The TCR originated in a man aged 80 or over in good health. Material: blood. The chain is built from TRBV5-1 and TRBJ2-7; D is tentatively TRBD1 or TRBD2 (5 bases each). The CDR3 loop is CASSLGDGKGDEQYF. In DNA, the CDR3 is TGCGCCAGCAGCCTGGGGGACGGGAAAGGGGACGAGCAGTACTTC.